The clone carrying this TCR beta chain appeared a single time. Looked up from germline, CDR1 is KGHSH and CDR2 is LQKENI. V shed 4 bases and J shed 3 bases, with 12 bases lying between them. The CDR3 length is 14 residues. This sample is drawn from a study of blood T cell repertoires in COVID-19. Study information: Specimens from acute and convalescent COVID-19 originated in the United States, Italy and Spain.

As processed by the authors: Counts of nucleated cells, estimated from reference gene primer amplification, were obtained. Clones were read by immunoSEQ multiplex PCR, and TCRdb kept only the in-frame ones, dropping some. D and trimming were read from the DNA, whereas the V and J calls and clone size are those reported in that table. The sample holds roughly 180,000 clones, 80% to 90% seen once. The TCR originated in a man aged 55 to 70 with acute or convalescent COVID-19. This chain joins TRBV18 and TRBJ1-1; weak D call: TRBD1 (6 bases). Sample: peripheral blood. The CDR3 DNA is TGTGCCAGCTCACAGACAGGTCTGGACACTGAAGCTTTCTTT. Encoded protein: CASSQTGLDTEAFF.